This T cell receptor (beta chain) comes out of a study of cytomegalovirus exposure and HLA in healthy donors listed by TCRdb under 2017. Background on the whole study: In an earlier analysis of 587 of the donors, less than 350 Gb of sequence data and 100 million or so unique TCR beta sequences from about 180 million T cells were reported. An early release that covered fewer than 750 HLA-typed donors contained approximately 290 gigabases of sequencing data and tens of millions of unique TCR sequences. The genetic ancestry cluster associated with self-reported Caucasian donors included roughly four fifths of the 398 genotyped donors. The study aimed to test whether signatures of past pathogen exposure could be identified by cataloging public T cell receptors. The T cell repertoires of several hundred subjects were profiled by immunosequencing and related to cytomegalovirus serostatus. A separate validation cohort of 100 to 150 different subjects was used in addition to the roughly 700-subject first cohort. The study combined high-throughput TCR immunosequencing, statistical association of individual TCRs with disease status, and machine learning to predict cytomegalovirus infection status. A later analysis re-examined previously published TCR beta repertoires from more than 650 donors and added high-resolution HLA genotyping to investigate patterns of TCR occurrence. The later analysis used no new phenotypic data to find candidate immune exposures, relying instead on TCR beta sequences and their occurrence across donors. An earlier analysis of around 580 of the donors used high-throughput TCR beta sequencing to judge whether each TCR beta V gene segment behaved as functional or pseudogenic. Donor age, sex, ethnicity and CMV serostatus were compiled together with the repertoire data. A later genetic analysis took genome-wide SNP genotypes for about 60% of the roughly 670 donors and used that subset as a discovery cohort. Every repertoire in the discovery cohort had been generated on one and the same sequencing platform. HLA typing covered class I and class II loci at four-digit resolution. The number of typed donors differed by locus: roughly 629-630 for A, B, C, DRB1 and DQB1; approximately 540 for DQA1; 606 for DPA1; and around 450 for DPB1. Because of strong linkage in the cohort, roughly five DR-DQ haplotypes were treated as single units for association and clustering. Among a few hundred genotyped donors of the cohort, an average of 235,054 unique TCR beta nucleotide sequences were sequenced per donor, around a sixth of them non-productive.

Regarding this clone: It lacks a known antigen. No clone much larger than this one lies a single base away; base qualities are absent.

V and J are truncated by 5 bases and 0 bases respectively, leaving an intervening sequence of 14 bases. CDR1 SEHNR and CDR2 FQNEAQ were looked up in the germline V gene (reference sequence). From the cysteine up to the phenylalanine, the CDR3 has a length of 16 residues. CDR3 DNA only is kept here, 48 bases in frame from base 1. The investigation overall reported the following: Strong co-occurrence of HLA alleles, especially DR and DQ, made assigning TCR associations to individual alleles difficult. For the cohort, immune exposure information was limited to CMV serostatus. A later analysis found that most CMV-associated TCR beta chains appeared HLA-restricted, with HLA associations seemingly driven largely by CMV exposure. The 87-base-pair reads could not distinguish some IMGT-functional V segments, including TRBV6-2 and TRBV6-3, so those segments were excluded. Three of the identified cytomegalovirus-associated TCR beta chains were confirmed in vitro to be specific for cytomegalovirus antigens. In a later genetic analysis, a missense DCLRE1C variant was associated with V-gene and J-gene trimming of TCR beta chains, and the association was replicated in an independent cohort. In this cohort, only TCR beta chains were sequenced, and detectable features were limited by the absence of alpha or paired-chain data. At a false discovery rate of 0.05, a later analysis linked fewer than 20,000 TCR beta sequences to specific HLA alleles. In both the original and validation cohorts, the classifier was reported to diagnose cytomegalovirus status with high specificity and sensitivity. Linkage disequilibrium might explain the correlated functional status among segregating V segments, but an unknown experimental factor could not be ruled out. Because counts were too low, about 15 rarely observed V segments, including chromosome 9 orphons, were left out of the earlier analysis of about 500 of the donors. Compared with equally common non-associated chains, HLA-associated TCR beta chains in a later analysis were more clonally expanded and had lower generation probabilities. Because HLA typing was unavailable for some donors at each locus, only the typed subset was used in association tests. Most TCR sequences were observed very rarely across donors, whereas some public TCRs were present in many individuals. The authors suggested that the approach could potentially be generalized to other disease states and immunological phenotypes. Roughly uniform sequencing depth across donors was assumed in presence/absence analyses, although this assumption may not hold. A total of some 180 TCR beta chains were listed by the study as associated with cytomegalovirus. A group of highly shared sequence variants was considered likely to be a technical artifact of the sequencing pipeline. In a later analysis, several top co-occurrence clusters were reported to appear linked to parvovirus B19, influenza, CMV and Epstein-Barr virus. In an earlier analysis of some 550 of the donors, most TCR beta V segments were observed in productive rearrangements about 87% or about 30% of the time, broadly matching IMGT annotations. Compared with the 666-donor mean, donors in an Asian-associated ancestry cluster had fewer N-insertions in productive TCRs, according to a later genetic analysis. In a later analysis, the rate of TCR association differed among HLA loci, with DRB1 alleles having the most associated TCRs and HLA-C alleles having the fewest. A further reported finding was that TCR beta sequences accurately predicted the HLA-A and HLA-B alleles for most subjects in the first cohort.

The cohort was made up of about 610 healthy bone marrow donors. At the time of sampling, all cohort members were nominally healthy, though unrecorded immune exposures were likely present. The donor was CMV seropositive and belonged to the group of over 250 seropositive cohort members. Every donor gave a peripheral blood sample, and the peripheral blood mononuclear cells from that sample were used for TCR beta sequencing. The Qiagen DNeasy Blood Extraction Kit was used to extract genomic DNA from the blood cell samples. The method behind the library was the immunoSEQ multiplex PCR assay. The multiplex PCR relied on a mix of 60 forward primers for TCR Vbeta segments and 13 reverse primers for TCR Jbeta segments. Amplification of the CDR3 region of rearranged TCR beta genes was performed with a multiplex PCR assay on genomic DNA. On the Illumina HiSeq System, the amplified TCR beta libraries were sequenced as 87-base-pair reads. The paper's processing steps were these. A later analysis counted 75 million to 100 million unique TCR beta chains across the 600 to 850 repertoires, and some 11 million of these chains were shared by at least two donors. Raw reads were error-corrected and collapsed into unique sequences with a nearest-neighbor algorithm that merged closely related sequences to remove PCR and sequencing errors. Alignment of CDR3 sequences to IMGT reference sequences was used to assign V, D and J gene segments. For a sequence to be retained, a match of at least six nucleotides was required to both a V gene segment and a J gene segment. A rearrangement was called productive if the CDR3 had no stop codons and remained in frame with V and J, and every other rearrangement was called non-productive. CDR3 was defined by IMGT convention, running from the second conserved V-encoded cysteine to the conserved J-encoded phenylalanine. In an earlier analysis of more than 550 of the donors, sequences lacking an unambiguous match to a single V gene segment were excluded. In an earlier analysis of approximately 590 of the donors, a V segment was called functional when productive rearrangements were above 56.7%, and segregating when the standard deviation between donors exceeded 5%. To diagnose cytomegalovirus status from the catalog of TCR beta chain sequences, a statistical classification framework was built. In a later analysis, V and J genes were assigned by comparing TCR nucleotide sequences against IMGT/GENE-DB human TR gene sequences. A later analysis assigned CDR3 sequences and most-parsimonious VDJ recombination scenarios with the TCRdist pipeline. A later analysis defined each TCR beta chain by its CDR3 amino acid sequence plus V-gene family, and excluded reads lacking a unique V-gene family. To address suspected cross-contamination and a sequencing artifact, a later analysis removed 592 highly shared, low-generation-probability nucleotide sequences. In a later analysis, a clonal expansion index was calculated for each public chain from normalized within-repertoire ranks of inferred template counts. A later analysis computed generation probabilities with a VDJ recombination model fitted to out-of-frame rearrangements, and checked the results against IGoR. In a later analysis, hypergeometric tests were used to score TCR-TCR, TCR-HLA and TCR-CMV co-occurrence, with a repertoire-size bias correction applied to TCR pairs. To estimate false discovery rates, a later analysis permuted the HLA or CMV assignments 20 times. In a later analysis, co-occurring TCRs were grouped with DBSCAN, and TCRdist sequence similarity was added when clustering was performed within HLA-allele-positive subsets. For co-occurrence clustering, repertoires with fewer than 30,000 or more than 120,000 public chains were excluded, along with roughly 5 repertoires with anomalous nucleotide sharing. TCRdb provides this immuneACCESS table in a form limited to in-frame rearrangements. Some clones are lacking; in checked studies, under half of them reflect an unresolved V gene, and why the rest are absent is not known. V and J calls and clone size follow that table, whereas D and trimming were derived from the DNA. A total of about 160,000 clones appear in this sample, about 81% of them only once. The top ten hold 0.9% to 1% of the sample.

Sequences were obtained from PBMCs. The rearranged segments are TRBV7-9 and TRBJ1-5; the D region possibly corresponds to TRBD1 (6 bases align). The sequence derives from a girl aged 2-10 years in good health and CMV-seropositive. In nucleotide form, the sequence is TGTGCCAGCAGCACATCGGGGGGCTATAGCAATCAGCCCCAGCATTTT. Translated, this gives CASSTSGGYSNQPQHF.